This TCR beta chain was retrieved from a study of blood T cell repertoires in COVID-19. The overall study: Acute and convalescent COVID-19 samples came from the United States, Italy and Spain. The cDNA or gDNA used as material had been derived from T cells, B-cell-depleted T cells, or PBMCs.

This CDR3 has 13 residues. CDR1 is MNHEY and CDR2 is SVGEGT in the germline V gene. Trimming took off 6 bases at V and 1 base at J, with 9 bases between the two ends. Those enrolled in Seattle joined during active infection and were followed longitudinally afterward. Study processing details: Amplification of reference gene primers was used by the study to estimate nucleated cell counts. Sequenced by immunoSEQ multiplex PCR; TCRdb stores in-frame clones only, minus some. Clone size and V and J calls were adopted from that table, with D and trimming inferred from the DNA. Seen here are 150,000 or so clones, 85% to 90% observed once, and the top ten hold approximately 0.62%.

The sequence derives from a man aged 60-69 years with COVID-19, enrolled during active disease. The V gene is TRBV6-2 or TRBV6-3, the J gene TRBJ1-1, with D uncertain. Sequenced material: peripheral blood. CDR3 bases: TGTGCCAGCAGCCCCGCACAGAACACTGAAGCTTTCTTT. This sequence encodes CASSPAQNTEAFF.